This T cell receptor (beta chain) was captured by sequencing in a study of blood T cell repertoires in COVID-19. Overall study context: Acute and convalescent COVID-19 specimens originated in the United States, Italy and Spain. PBMCs, B-cell-depleted T cells, or T cells were the source of the cDNA or gDNA that made up the material.

The V gene end was trimmed by 3 bases and the J gene end by 3 bases; junction bases not matched to a gene: 9. CDR3 size: 16 residues. Germline values: CDR1 LGHNA, CDR2 YSLEER. As handled by the study authors: Researchers report that nucleated cell counts were estimated from reference gene primer amplification. The protocol was immunoSEQ multiplex PCR, while the TCRdb copy is restricted to in-frame clones and leaves out a portion. D and trimming were read from the DNA, whereas the V and J calls and clone size are those reported in that table. Altogether about 250,000 clones are present, approximately 90% being singletons, with the ten largest covering roughly 3%.

Sequencing input: peripheral blood. The clonotype comes from a man between 18 and 35 years old with active or convalescent COVID-19. The chain employs TRBV4-3 and TRBJ2-3, with 7 bases lining up with TRBD2. This CDR3 is CASSQVRGSLTDTQYF. CDR3 DNA: TGCGCCAGCAGCCAGGTACGCGGGAGTCTTACAGATACGCAGTATTTT.